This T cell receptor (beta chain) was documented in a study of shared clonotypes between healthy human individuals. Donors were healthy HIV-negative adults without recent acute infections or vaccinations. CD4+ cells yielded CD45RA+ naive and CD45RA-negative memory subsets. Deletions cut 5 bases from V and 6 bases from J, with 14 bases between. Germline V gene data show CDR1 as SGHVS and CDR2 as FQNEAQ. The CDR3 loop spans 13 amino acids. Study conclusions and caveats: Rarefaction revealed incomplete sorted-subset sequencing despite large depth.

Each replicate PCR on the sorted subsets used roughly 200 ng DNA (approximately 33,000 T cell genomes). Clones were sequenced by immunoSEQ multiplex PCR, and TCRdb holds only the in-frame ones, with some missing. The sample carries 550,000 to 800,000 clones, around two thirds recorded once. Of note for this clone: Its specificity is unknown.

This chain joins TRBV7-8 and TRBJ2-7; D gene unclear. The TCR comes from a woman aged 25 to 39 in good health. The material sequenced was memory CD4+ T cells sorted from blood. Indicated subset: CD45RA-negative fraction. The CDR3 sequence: CASSPGRVSEQYF. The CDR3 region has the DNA TGTGCCAGCAGCCCCGGTAGGGTCTCCGAGCAGTACTTC.